The sequence of this T cell receptor beta chain was determined in a study of graft-versus-host responses after intestinal transplantation. TCRdb keeps only in-frame clones here, not all; method: immunoSEQ multiplex PCR. Of fewer than 15,000 clones listed, about 34% are singletons. Labeling with CFSE marked around 200,000 responder cells, which were plated with around 200,000 irradiated, violet-dye-labeled stimulator cells. The CDR3 runs 13 residues. After removal of 6 bases from V and 4 bases from J, the junction contained 3 bases not matched to a gene. CDR1 is GTSNPN, CDR2 SVGIG, per germline (reference sequence).

V usage is TRBV30 and J usage is TRBJ2-1; 10 nucleotides agree with TRBD1. This TCR was recovered from a human patient who received an intestinal transplant. The specimen was alloreactive CD8+ T cells from a mixed lymphocyte reaction culture, collected before intestinal transplant. The subset: CFSE-low proliferating T cells sorted from roughly six-day pre-transplant mixed lymphocyte reaction (GvH or HvG direction). CDR3 bases: TGTGCCTGTGGACAGGGGGGGTACAATGAGCAGTTCTTC. Translation: CACGQGGYNEQFF.